The following is a T cell receptor beta chain sequence with its context. These data originate in a study of blood T cell repertoires in COVID-19. Study overall: The United States, Italy and Spain were the sources of the acute and convalescent COVID-19 samples. From T cells, B-cell-depleted T cells, or PBMCs came the material, which was cDNA or gDNA.

A Seattle source enrolled patients during active infection and followed them longitudinally. In the authors' methods: From reference gene primer amplification, estimates of nucleated cell counts were derived. The method was immunoSEQ multiplex PCR; TCRdb's version includes in-frame clones alone and lacks a portion of them. The DNA gave D and trimming, while V, J and clone size come from that table. The profile shows 250,000 or so clones, 90% of them singletons. After removal of 7 bases from V and 4 bases from J, the junction contained 10 bases not matched to a gene. Germline assignment: CDR1 WNHNN and CDR2 SYGVQD (reference sequence). There are 16 residues in the CDR3.

This receptor was obtained from a woman between 55 and 75 years old with COVID-19, enrolled during active disease. Sequenced input: peripheral blood. The gene calls are TRBV10-1 and TRBJ1-5, with TRBD1 matching 10 bases. DNA for the CDR3: TGCGCCAGCACCGTTGACAGGGGGCAGGGTAATCAGCCCCAGCATTTT. Its protein is CASTVDRGQGNQPQHF.